This T cell receptor (beta chain) was recovered during a study of CD8+ T cells in alopecia areata (dated by TCRdb to between 2017 and 2018). Concerning the study at large: Treated patients were enrolled in an open-label pilot trial of oral tofacitinib, 5 to 10 mg twice daily, for moderate-to-severe alopecia areata. Tofacitinib was administered for 6 to 18 months, and 6 months of follow-up off drug were then conducted to assess delayed response and recurrence. In humans, TCRbeta sequencing was performed on scalp tissue and on sorted CD4+ and CD8+ peripheral blood T cells from healthy controls and from patients with patchy or totalis/universalis alopecia areata. RNA came from the PAXgene miRNA kit for fixed scalp, the miRNeasy kit for PBMCs, and the RNeasy kit for mouse skin. In treated patients, disease severity was measured using the SALT score, which gives the percentage of scalp surface area affected. To study T cell clonal expansion in alopecia areata, the researchers applied high-throughput TCRbeta sequencing to both the C3H/HeJ mouse model and human patients. Clonality in the scalp was compared among normal scalp (n=4), patchy alopecia areata scalp (n=8), and alopecia totalis/universalis scalp (n=8). Patients on tofacitinib were biopsied at baseline and after 4 and 24 weeks of treatment, and several of the patients also had a later scalp biopsy. immunoSEQ multiplex PCR using 35 Vbeta forward primers and 13 Jbeta reverse primers was used to amplify TCRbeta CDR3 regions.

With respect to this clone: Its antigen target is currently unknown. The sample holds no much larger clone one base away, and base qualities are not on file.

The research as a whole found: During tofacitinib treatment, many expanded lesional clones remained in scalp and blood, and this persistence may partly explain relapse after treatment is stopped. Scalp TCR repertoire analysis is complicated because resident alphabeta T cells in normal human skin are also sequenced, whereas mouse skin is dominated by gammadelta T cells. TCR sequences shared between patients were less clear than in mice, possibly partly because of HLA diversity in the patient population. The treated cohort was small, with a single nonresponder, so links between baseline CD8+ expansion and response need larger studies. Higher clonality and more expanded CD8+ clones were observed in lesional scalp than in normal scalp, particularly in alopecia totalis/universalis, a finding suggestive of antigenic drive. Tofacitinib significantly lowered scalp clonality and the number of expanded CD8+ clones among the top 100 scalp clones.

The sample's treatment or condition, from its label and the paper: oral pan-JAK inhibitor, 5-10 mg twice daily. From alopecia areata patients, peripheral blood was collected along with lesional scalp punch biopsies. After PBMCs were isolated by density centrifugation and stained for CD3, CD4 and CD8, a FACSAria was used to sort CD4+ and CD8+ T cells. Library method: the immunoSEQ multiplex PCR assay. RNA was extracted from all samples and reverse transcribed into cDNA as template for TCR sequencing. First-strand cDNA was synthesized using SuperScript III with a 2:1 mix of oligo-dT and random hexamers. A synthetic immune receptor repertoire was used to assess amplification bias, and residual bias was removed computationally. Concerning the study's data processing: Raw reads were preprocessed for error removal, and CDR3 was defined according to IMGT conventions as running from the conserved cysteine to phenylalanine. Clonality was computed as 1 minus the Shannon entropy, with the entropy normalized by log2 of the number of productive unique TCRs. CD4 or CD8 identity of scalp clones was inferred by cross-referencing scalp TCRbeta sequences with sorted blood CD4 and CD8 repertoires. TCRdb took over this immuneACCESS table, retaining in-frame rearrangements with V and J assigned. Such tables are incomplete; in checked studies, under half of the missing clones stem from an unresolved V gene, and the remainder is unexplained. V, J and clone size reflect that table, while D and trimming were determined from the DNA. This sample is represented by 250,000 to 350,000 clones; approximately 60% of them were singletons. The ten largest clones capture 0.93% of the sample.

The source is a human donor with alopecia areata. This sample comprised CD4+ T cells sorted from blood, obtained at week 52, from a patient treated with tofacitinib.

The CDR3 sequence is CASSSGTYNEQFF. The DNA sequence is TGTGCCAGCAGCTCGGGGACCTACAATGAGCAGTTCTTC. This sequence uses TRBV9 and TRBJ2-1; matching of 5 bases hints at TRBD2 as the D gene. The CDR3 spans 13 residues, from the cysteine through the phenylalanine. Only the CDR3 part of the read is kept: 39 bases, read in frame from the first base. Taken from the germline V gene, the CDR1 and CDR2 loops are SGDLS and YYNGEE. V drops 4 bases and J drops 2 bases, leaving 7 bases in between.